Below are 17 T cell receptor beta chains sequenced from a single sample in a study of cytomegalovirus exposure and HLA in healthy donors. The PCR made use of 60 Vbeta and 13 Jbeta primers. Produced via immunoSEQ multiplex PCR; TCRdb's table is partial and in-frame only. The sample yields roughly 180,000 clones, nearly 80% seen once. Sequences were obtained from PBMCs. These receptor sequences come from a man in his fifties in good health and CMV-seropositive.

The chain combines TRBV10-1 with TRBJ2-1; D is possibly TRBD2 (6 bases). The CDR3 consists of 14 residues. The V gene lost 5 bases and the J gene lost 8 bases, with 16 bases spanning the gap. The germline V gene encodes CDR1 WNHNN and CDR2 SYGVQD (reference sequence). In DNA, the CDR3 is TGCGCCAGCAGTTCGGGGGAAGGAGTCGATGAGCAGTTCTTC. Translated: CASSSGEGVDEQFF.

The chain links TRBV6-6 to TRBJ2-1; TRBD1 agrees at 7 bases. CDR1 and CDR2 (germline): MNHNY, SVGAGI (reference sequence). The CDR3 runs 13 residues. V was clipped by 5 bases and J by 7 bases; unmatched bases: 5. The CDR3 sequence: CASSTGQRNEQFF. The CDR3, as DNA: TGTGCCAGCAGTACGGGACAGCGAAATGAGCAGTTCTTC.

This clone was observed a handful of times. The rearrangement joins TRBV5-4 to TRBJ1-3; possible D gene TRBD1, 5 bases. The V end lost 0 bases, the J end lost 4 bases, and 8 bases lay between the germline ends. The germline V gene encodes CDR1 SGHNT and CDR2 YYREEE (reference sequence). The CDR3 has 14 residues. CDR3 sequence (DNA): TGTGCCAGCAGCTTGGAGACAGAGGGAAACACCATATATTTT. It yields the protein CASSLETEGNTIYF.

For the CDR3, the DNA is TGTGCCATCAGTGAGGGGGCGCGGTACACCGGGGAGCTGTTTTTT. Its protein is CAISEGARYTGELFF. J is TRBJ2-2 and V is TRBV10-3, with D possibly TRBD1 on 5 matching bases. This CDR3 spans 15 amino acids. The ends were cut back, 2 bases at V and 3 bases at J, with 10 bases in the middle. The germline V gene encodes CDR1 ENHRY and CDR2 SYGVKD.

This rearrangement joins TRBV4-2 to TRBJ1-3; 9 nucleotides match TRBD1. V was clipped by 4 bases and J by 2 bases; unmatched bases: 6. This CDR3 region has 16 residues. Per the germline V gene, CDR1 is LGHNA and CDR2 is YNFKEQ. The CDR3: CASSPRGQGPGNTIYF. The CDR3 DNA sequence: TGTGCCAGCAGCCCTAGGGGACAGGGACCTGGAAACACCATATATTTT.

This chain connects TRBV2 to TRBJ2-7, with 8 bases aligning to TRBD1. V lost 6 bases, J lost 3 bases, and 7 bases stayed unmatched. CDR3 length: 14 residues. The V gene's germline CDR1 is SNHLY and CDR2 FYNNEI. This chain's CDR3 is CASSPGQGIYEQYV. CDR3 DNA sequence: TGTGCCAGCAGCCCAGGACAGGGAATCTACGAGCAGTACGTC.

The CDR3 nucleotides read TGTGCCACCAAACAGGGAACTAACTATGGCTACACCTTC. This codes for CATKQGTNYGYTF. The chain has TRBV10-3 and TRBJ1-2; tentatively, D is TRBD1 (6 bases). Germline V gene lookup returns CDR1 ENHRY and CDR2 SYGVKD. Trimming left V 10 bases short and J 0 bases short, with 12 bases between. This CDR3 is built from 13 residues.

The CDR3 region is CASSLTQSGVSGNTIYF. The CDR3 DNA follows: TGTGCCAGCAGTTTGACCCAATCAGGGGTTTCTGGAAACACCATATATTTT. The chain recombines TRBV28 with TRBJ1-3; D is possibly TRBD1 (6 bases). Trimming left V 3 bases short and J 1 base short, with 16 bases between. CDR3 length equals 17 residues. The germline CDR1 and CDR2 sequences are MDHEN and SYDVKM.

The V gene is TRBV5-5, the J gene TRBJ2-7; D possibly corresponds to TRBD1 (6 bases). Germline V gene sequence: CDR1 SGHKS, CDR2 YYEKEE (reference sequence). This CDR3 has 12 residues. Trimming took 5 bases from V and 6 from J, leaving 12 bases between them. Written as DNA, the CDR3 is TGTGCCAGCAGTTCACAGGGAGTCGAGCAGTACTTC. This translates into CASSSQGVEQYF.

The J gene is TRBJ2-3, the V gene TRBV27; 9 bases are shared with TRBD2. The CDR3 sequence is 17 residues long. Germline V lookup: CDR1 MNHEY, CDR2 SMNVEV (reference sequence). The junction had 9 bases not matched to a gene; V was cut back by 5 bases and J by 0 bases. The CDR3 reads CASSPRRSGGSTDTQYF. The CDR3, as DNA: TGTGCCAGCAGTCCCCGCAGGAGCGGGGGGAGCACAGATACGCAGTATTTT.

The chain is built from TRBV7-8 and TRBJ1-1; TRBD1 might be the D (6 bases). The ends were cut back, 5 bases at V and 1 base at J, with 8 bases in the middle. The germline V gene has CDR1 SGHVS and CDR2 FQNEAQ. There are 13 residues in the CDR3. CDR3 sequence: CASSVQGNTEAFF. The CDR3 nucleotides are TGTGCCAGCAGCGTACAGGGGAACACTGAAGCTTTCTTT.

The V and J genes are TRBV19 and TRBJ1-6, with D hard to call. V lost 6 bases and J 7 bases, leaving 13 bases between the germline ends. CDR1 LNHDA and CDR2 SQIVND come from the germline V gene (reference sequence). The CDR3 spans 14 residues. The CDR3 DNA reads TGTGCCAGTAGCGCGACACAACTGAATTCACCCCTCCACTTT. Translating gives CASSATQLNSPLHF. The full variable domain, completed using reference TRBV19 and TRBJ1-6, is DGGITQSPKYLFRKEGQNVTLSCEQNLNHDAMYWYRQDPGQGLRLIYYSQIVNDFQKGDIAEGYSVSREKKESFPLTVTSAQKNPTAFYLCASSATQLNSPLHFGNGTRLTVT.

CDR3 in DNA: TGCAGCGTTGGCGGACAGCACCCGAACACCGGGGAGCTGTTTTTT. This encodes CSVGGQHPNTGELFF. This chain uses TRBV29-1 with TRBJ2-2, with D perhaps matching TRBD1 (6 bases). Trimming stripped 4 bases from V and 0 bases from J, with 12 bases between. The CDR3 is made up of 15 amino acids. Germline assignment: CDR1 SQVTM and CDR2 ANQGSEA.

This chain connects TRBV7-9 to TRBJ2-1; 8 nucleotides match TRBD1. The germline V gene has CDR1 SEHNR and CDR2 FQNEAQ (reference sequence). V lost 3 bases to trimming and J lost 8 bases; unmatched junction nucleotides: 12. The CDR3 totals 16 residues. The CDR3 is CASSFPAAGGWYEQFF. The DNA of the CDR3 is TGTGCCAGCAGCTTTCCGGCTGCAGGGGGCTGGTATGAGCAGTTCTTC.

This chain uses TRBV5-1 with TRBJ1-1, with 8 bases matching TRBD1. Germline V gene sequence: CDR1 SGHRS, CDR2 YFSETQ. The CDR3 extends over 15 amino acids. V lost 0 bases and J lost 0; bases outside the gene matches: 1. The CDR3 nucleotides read TGCGCCAGCAGCTTGGGACAGGGGCTGAACACTGAAGCTTTCTTT. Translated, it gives CASSLGQGLNTEAFF. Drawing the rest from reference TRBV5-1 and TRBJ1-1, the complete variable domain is KAGVTQTPRYLIKTRGQQVTLSCSPISGHRSVSWYQQTPGQGLQFLFEYFSETQRNKGNFPGRFSGRQFSNSRSEMNVSTLELGDSALYLCASSLGQGLNTEAFFGQGTRLTVV.

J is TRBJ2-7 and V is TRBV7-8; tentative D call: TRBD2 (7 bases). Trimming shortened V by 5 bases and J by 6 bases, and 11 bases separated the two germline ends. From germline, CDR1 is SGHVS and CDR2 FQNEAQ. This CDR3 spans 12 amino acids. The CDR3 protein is CASSQGGGEQYV. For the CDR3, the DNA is TGTGCCAGCAGCCAAGGGGGGGGCGAGCAGTACGTC.

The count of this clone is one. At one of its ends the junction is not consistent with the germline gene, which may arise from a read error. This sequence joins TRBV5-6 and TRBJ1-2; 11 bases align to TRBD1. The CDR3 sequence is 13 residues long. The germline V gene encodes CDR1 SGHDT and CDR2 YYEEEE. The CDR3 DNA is TGTGCCAGCAGCTCGAAGGACAGGGGGCGAAAAGCGTTC. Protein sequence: CASSSKDRGRKAF.